This T cell receptor (beta chain) derives from a study of T cell repertoires in cytomegalovirus infection. CDR1 and CDR2 from the germline V gene are LNHDA and SQIVND (reference sequence). V lost 7 bases and J 3 bases, leaving 11 bases between the germline ends. The CDR3 loop spans 13 amino acids. TCRdb processed the reads anew with MiXCR; each CDR3 protein has one entry. The sample consists of tens of thousands of distinct CDR3 sequences, about 33% of them appearing once. A note on this clonotype: The target antigen is unknown.

The TCR sequence derives from a human donor in good health (CMV status not recorded). Some clones in this sample may be carry-over from other donors' samples. The chain links TRBV19 to TRBJ2-3; D tentatively fits TRBD1 or TRBD2 (5 bases each). Material: PBMCs, sequenced either directly or after in vitro stimulation (not recorded which). The CDR3 sequence: CASNGGDTDTQYF. CDR3 coding DNA: TGTGCCAGTAATGGGGGAGATACAGATACGCAGTATTTT.